Presented here are 25 T cell receptor beta chains from one specimen sequenced in a study of monozygotic twins with inflammatory bowel disease. TCRdb re-called the 5' RACE reads; one entry per CDR3 protein, DNA not given. The sample includes under 150,000 distinct CDR3 sequences. Sequences were obtained from blood. The receptors were gathered from a human donor with ulcerative colitis or Crohn's disease, or a healthy co-twin of an affected twin (not recorded which).

The V gene is TRBV5-1, the J gene TRBJ1-4; the TCRdb D gene call, TRBD1, has no DNA to confirm it. Germline V CDR1 and CDR2: SGHRS, YFSETQ. The CDR3 length is 16 residues. The CDR3 sequence: CASSNRDRTTNEKLFF. The variable domain in full, with the rest retrieved from reference TRBV5-1 and TRBJ1-4, is KAGVTQTPRYLIKTRGQQVTLSCSPISGHRSVSWYQQTPGQGLQFLFEYFSETQRNKGNFPGRFSGRQFSNSRSEMNVSTLELGDSALYLCASSNRDRTTNEKLFFGSGTQLSVL.

This chain links TRBV5-1 with TRBJ2-5. The CDR3 covers 14 residues. Germline V gene data show CDR1 as SGHRS and CDR2 as YFSETQ. The CDR3 sequence: CASSLSSFEETQYF.

The J gene is TRBJ1-2, the V gene TRBV12-3 or TRBV12-4; TCRdb outputs TRBD1, but without DNA this stays unchecked. The CDR3 spans 15 residues. CDR3: CASSSRRGQTYGYTF.

The chain links TRBV7-2 to TRBJ2-2; TCRdb's D call of TRBD2 is untestable without DNA. The CDR3 length is 14 residues. The germline V gene encodes CDR1 SGHTA and CDR2 FQGNSA. The CDR3 sequence: CASSSYKAGGELFF.

The V and J genes are TRBV7-8 and TRBJ1-2; lacking DNA, the TRBD1 call made by TCRdb goes unchecked. This CDR3 spans 13 amino acids. Germline CDR1 SGHVS, CDR2 FQNEAQ. CDR3 sequence reads: CASSLDRVSGYTF.

This chain links TRBV5-6 with TRBJ1-2. Germline V gene sequence: CDR1 SGHDT, CDR2 YYEEEE. The CDR3 loop spans 13 amino acids. CDR3 protein: CASSLGLTGGYTF.

V and J are TRBV7-3 and TRBJ2-1; TCRdb lists TRBD1, though no DNA is available to test this call. CDR1 is SGHTA, CDR2 FQGTGA, per germline. This CDR3 region has 14 residues. The CDR3 reads CASSLGQGAYEQFF.

The rearrangement joins TRBV4-3 to TRBJ2-1; TCRdb's D call, TRBD2, is unchecked because there is no DNA. The CDR3 extends over 16 amino acids. Germline CDR1 reads LGHNA; CDR2 reads YSLEER. CDR3 amino acids: CASSQDRDFSYNEQFF.

The rearrangement joins TRBV4-1 to TRBJ1-5. Germline CDR1 is MGHRA and CDR2 is YSYEKL. This CDR3 spans 17 amino acids. The CDR3 sequence is CASSQASRSVKGQPQHF.

This chain joins TRBV5-1 and TRBJ2-3; TCRdb designates TRBD1, a call that cannot be tested without DNA. Germline assignment: CDR1 SGHRS and CDR2 YFSETQ. This CDR3 comprises 16 residues. This chain's CDR3 is CASSSRGGTSTDTQYF.

The rearrangement uses TRBV18 and TRBJ2-7; TCRdb's D gene call, TRBD2, goes unchecked for lack of DNA. Looked up from germline, CDR1 is KGHSH and CDR2 is LQKENI. The CDR3 is made up of 15 amino acids. The CDR3 is CASSPTELASYEQYF.

This chain connects TRBV5-1 to TRBJ2-7; TCRdb gives TRBD1 as the D gene, but with no DNA this cannot be confirmed. Germline V gives CDR1 SGHRS, CDR2 YFSETQ. CDR3 length: 15 amino acids. The chain's CDR3 is CASSLRGDRFYEQYF.

V and J are TRBV12-3 or TRBV12-4 and TRBJ1-5; checking the TCRdb D call of TRBD1 is not possible without DNA. The CDR3 runs 16 residues. The CDR3 protein is CASSLRDRASDQPQHF.

This sequence joins TRBV5-1 and TRBJ2-3; the D call from TCRdb, TRBD2, cannot be confirmed without DNA. This CDR3 region has 14 residues. CDR1 is SGHRS, CDR2 YFSETQ, per germline. CDR3: CASSVGQEEDTQYF.

This chain uses TRBV4-3 with TRBJ2-3; TCRdb reports TRBD1, a call that lacks DNA to check it against. The CDR3 has 16 amino acids. Germline V gene data show CDR1 as LGHNA and CDR2 as YSLEER. This chain's CDR3 is CASSQTTGAPTDTQYF.

J is TRBJ2-4 and V is TRBV5-1. The CDR3 has 16 residues. The germline V gene encodes CDR1 SGHRS and CDR2 YFSETQ. CDR3: CASSLAGFVAKNIQYF. Supplemented by reference TRBV5-1 and TRBJ2-4, the full variable domain reads KAGVTQTPRYLIKTRGQQVTLSCSPISGHRSVSWYQQTPGQGLQFLFEYFSETQRNKGNFPGRFSGRQFSNSRSEMNVSTLELGDSALYLCASSLAGFVAKNIQYFGAGTRLSVL.

CDR3 sequence: CASSLALEDPLGQPQHF. The chain links TRBV7-2 to TRBJ1-5. CDR3 size: 17 residues. The germline gives CDR1 SGHTA, CDR2 FQGNSA.

CDR3 residues: CASSHRPTRLAGTGEQYF. J is TRBJ2-7 and V is TRBV3-1; as DNA is missing, the TRBD2 call by TCRdb cannot be tested. Germline CDR1 LGHDT, CDR2 YNNKEL (reference sequence). The length of the CDR3 is 18 residues.

The rearrangement uses TRBV20-1 and TRBJ2-7; there is no DNA to check the TCRdb D call of TRBD1. This CDR3 is 14 amino acids long. Germline V gene lookup returns CDR1 DFQATT and CDR2 SNEGSKA (reference sequence). The CDR3 region is CSARDIRESYEQYF.

The CDR3 protein is CASSSPMDRGPLVDTQYF. V is TRBV7-8 and J is TRBJ2-3; TCRdb outputs TRBD1, but without DNA this stays unchecked. The CDR3 runs 18 residues. The germline CDR1 and CDR2 sequences are SGHVS and FQNEAQ.

This chain's CDR3 is CASSLASRTPYEQYF. The gene calls are TRBV5-6 and TRBJ2-7. This CDR3 is built from 15 residues. Germline V lookup: CDR1 SGHDT, CDR2 YYEEEE.

The V gene is TRBV12-3 or TRBV12-4, the J gene TRBJ2-5. The CDR3 spans 12 residues. CDR3: CASMADQETQYF.

The rearrangement links TRBV20-1 to TRBJ2-7. Per the germline V gene, CDR1 is DFQATT and CDR2 is SNEGSKA (reference sequence). The CDR3 spans 11 residues. CDR3 sequence reads: CSASQYYEQYF.

The gene calls are TRBV29-1 and TRBJ1-1; TCRdb indicates TRBD1, and absent DNA this call remains unverified. CDR1 and CDR2 (germline): SQVTM, ANQGSEA. The length of the CDR3 is 13 residues. CDR3 loop: CSVVERGGTEAFF.

This chain links TRBV19 with TRBJ1-5. Germline CDR1 and CDR2: LNHDA and SQIVND (reference sequence). The CDR3 totals 13 residues. The CDR3 sequence is CASSWGLSTPQHF.